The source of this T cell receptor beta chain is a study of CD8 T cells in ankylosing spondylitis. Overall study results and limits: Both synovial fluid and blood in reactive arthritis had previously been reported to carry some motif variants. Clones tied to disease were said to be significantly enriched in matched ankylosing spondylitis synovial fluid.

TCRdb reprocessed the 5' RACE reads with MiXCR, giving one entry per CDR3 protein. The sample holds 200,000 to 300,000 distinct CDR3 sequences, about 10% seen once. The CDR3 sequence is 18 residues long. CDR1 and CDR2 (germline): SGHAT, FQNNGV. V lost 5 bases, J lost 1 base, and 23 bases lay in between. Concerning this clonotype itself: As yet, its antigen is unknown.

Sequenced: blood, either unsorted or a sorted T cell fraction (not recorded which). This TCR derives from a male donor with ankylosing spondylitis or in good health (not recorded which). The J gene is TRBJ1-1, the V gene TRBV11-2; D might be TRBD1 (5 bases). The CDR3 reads CASSPSASMAGKNTEAFF. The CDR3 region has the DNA TGTGCCAGCAGCCCCTCGGCCTCCATGGCAGGGAAGAACACTGAAGCTTTCTTT.